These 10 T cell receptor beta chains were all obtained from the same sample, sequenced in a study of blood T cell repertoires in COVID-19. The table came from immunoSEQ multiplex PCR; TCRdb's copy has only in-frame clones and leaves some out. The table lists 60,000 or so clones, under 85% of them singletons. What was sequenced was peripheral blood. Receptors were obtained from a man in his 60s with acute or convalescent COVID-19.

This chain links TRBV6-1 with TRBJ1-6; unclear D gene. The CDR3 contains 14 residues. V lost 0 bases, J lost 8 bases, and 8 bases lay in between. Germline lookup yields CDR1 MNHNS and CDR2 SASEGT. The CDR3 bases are TGTGCCAGCAGTGAAGCAAAGAGAGATTCACCCCTCCACTTT. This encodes CASSEAKRDSPLHF.

The CDR3 coding sequence is TGTGCCAGTAGTCCCGCTGGGGGGGCGGATACGCAGTATTTT. It encodes CASSPAGGADTQYF. The gene calls are TRBV19 and TRBJ2-3, with a tentative D call TRBD2 (7 bases). The CDR3 extends over 14 amino acids. Germline lookup yields CDR1 LNHDA and CDR2 SQIVND (reference sequence). Trimming removed 5 bases from V and 6 bases from J, with 15 bases in between.

In DNA, the CDR3 is TGTGCCAGCCGATTGACAGGCCCGTATAGGGACTATGGCTACACCTTC. Translating it yields CASRLTGPYRDYGYTF. This chain links TRBV18 with TRBJ1-2, with D tentatively TRBD1 (6 bases). The CDR3 covers 16 residues. Trimming left V 8 bases short and J 3 bases short, with 22 bases between. Germline V gene lookup returns CDR1 KGHSH and CDR2 LQKENI. Combining the CDR3 with reference TRBV18 and TRBJ1-2 gives the whole variable domain NAGVMQNPRHLVRRRGQEARLRCSPMKGHSHVYWYRQLPEEGLKFMVYLQKENIIDESGMPKERFSAEFPKEGPSILRIQQVVRGDSAAYFCASRLTGPYRDYGYTFGSGTRLTVV.

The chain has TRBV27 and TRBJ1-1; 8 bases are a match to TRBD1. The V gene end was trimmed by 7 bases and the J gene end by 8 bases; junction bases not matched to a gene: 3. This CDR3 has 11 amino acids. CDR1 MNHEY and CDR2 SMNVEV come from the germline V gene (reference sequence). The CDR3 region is CASKNRGEAFF. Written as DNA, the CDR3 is TGTGCCAGCAAGAACAGGGGGGAAGCTTTCTTT.

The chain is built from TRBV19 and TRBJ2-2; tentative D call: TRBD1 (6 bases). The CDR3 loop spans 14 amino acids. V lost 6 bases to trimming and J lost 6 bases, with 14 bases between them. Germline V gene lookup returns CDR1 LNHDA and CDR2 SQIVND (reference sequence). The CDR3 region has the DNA TGTGCCAGTAGCAGACAGGAATGGTCCGGGGAGCTGTTTTTT. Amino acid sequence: CASSRQEWSGELFF.

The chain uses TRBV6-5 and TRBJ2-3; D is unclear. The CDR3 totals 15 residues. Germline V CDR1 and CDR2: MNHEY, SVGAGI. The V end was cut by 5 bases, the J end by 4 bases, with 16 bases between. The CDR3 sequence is CASSRSGLGADTQYF. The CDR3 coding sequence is TGTGCCAGCAGTCGTTCCGGCCTAGGAGCAGATACGCAGTATTTT.

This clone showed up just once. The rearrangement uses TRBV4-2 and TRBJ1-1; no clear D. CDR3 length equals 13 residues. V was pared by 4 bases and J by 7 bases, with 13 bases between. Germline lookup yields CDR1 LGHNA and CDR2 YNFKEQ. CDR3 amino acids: CASSPGGKGEAFF. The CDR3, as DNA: TGTGCCAGCAGCCCCGGCGGGAAGGGTGAAGCTTTCTTT.

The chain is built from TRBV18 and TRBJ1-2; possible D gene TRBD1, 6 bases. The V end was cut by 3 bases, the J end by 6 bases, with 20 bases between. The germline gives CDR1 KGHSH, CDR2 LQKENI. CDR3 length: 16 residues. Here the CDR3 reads CASSPQQGESADGYTF. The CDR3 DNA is TGTGCCAGCTCACCGCAACAGGGAGAGAGTGCCGATGGCTACACCTTC.

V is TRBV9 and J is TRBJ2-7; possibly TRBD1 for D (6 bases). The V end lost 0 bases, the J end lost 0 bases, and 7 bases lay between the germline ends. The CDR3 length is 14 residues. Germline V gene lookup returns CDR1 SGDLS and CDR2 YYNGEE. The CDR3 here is CASSVADSSYEQYF. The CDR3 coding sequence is TGTGCCAGCAGCGTAGCGGACAGCTCCTACGAGCAGTACTTC.

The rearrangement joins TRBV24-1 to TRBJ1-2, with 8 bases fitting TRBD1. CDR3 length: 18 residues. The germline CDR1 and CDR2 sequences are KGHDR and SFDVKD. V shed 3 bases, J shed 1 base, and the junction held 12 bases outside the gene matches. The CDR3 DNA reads TGTGCCACCAGTGATCCAATACCGGGACAGGAGAATAACTATGGCTACACCTTC. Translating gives CATSDPIPGQENNYGYTF.